This T cell receptor beta chain derives from a study of T cell responses to AZD1222 COVID-19 vaccine. The overall study: Researchers grouped second doses given at about 4 or about 12 weeks into one pool.

On this clone: Its antigen is still unknown.

Study findings and constraints: Possibly, clonal diversity was underestimated; donors were largely white British and included more females. Two AZD1222 administrations were followed by greater Spike-specific TCR breadth and depth.

CDR1 is KGHDR, CDR2 SFDVKD, per germline. This CDR3 has 18 residues. Losses at the gene ends were 2 bases for V and 5 bases for J; bases not matched to a gene: 8. Generated by immunoSEQ multiplex PCR, the TCRdb table keeps only in-frame clones and is missing some. The sample lists roughly 150,000 clones, about 90% occurring once. Sequenced material: peripheral blood, taken on day 0 of AZD1222 vaccination. The chain has TRBV24-1 and TRBJ2-3, with TRBD2 matching 14 bases. The TCR originated in an adult in good health. The CDR3 DNA reads as TGTGCCACCAGTGATTCCGGGACTAGCGGGAGTGTGAGAGATACGCAGTATTTT. Its translation is CATSDSGTSGSVRDTQYF.